The 29 T cell receptor beta chains in this list originate from one sample, sequenced in a study of regulatory T cells in long-lasting Graves disease. Regarding time point: newly diagnosed GD, antithyroid drugs for less than 3 months. The TCR library was made from RNA that had been extracted from PBMCs in TRIzol. The TCR beta library used iRepertoire HTBI primers with Arm-PCR amplification of CDR3. TCRdb recomputed calls from the multiplex PCR reads with MiXCR, one row per CDR3 protein. The sample shows 400,000 to 500,000 distinct CDR3 sequences, less than 15% of them seen only once. These data are also associated with another study on T cells in Graves' hyperthyroidism and ophthalmopathy.

The sample in question was peripheral blood mononuclear cells (PBMCs), obtained at new diagnosis, from a patient treated with antithyroid drugs. The receptors here all came from a woman aged 50 to 65 with Graves disease.

This clonotype was detected ten times or more. V is TRBV7-2 and J is TRBJ1-1; D possibly corresponds to TRBD1 (6 bases). Germline V gene lookup returns CDR1 SGHTA and CDR2 FQGNSA. The CDR3 is 15 residues long. Trimming left V 5 bases short and J 4 bases short, with 17 bases between. CDR3 DNA sequence: TGTGCCAGCAGCCCGAACAGGGCGGGAGGCACTGAAGCTTTCTTT. It is translated as CASSPNRAGGTEAFF.

This clonotype appeared many times. The chain uses TRBV10-1 and TRBJ2-1; 9 bases line up with TRBD2. This CDR3 comprises 15 residues. Germline lookup yields CDR1 WNHNN and CDR2 SYGVQD (reference sequence). The V gene end was trimmed by 2 bases and the J gene end by 5 bases; junction bases not matched to a gene: 4. CDR3 sequence reads: CASSEPSSGNNEQFF. The CDR3 DNA is TGCGCCAGCAGTGAGCCGTCTAGCGGGAACAATGAGCAGTTCTTC.

The rearrangement links TRBV10-3 to TRBJ2-5; 11 bases agree with TRBD1. V shed 5 bases, J shed 1 base, and the junction held 6 bases outside the gene matches. The germline V gene has CDR1 ENHRY and CDR2 SYGVKD. The CDR3 consists of 16 residues. The CDR3 protein is CAISYAGTGGQETQYF. The CDR3 DNA is TGTGCCATCAGTTACGCCGGGACAGGGGGCCAAGAGACCCAGTACTTC.

The sample holds many counts of this clonotype. Compared with germline, one end of the junction differs, possibly owing to a read error. The V gene is TRBV2, the J gene TRBJ2-1, with TRBD2 identical over 13 bases. CDR3 length equals 16 residues. Looked up from germline, CDR1 is SNHLY and CDR2 is FYNNEI. CDR3 in amino acids: CASSEETSGRRDEQFF. DNA of the CDR3: TGTGCCAGCAGCGAAGAGACTAGCGGGAGGCGGGATGAGCAGTTCTTC.

This clonotype was observed many times. The chain joins TRBV2 to TRBJ1-5; TRBD1 matches 8 bases. The CDR3 covers 14 residues. CDR1 SNHLY and CDR2 FYNNEI come from the germline V gene. J lost 5 bases, V lost 7 bases, and 7 bases had no gene match. CDR3 DNA: TGTGCCAGCACTATAGACAGGGGCCATCAGCCCCAGCATTTT. Translated, it gives CASTIDRGHQPQHF. Filled out from reference TRBV2 and TRBJ1-5, the complete variable domain reads EPEVTQTPSHQVTQMGQEVILRCVPISNHLYFYWYRQILGQKVEFLVSFYNNEISEKSEIFDDQFSVERPDGSNFTLKIRSTKLEDSAMYFCASTIDRGHQPQHFGDGTRLSIL.

The chain couples TRBV2 to TRBJ2-5; no firm D call. Between the trimmed V and J ends, which lost 5 bases and 2 bases, there was a span of 12 bases. In germline, CDR1 is SNHLY, CDR2 FYNNEI. The CDR3 covers 14 residues. CDR3 nucleotide sequence: TGTGCCAGCAGTCCCCGACTTGTACAAGAGACCCAGTACTTC. As protein: CASSPRLVQETQYF.

This clonotype was detected many times. V is TRBV28 and J is TRBJ2-3; 10 nucleotides agree with TRBD1. Trimming took 6 bases from V and 0 from J; bases not matched to a gene: 15. Germline-derived CDR1 and CDR2 are MDHEN and SYDVKM. This CDR3 is built from 19 residues. The CDR3 spells CASSFHGGQGTSSTDTQYF. In DNA form, the CDR3 reads TGTGCCAGCAGCTTTCACGGGGGACAGGGGACCTCTAGCACAGATACGCAGTATTTT.

The chain recombines TRBV24-1 with TRBJ2-4; TRBD1 aligns across 7 bases. The V gene's germline CDR1 is KGHDR and CDR2 SFDVKD. V lost 4 bases to trimming and J lost 1 base; unmatched junction nucleotides: 6. This CDR3 region has 16 residues. Written as DNA, the CDR3 is TGTGCCACCAGTGAACTAAACAGGGGCGCCAAAAACATTCAGTACTTC. This codes for CATSELNRGAKNIQYF.

This clonotype was observed a handful of times. CDR3 protein: CASSSIGTNSYEQYF. In DNA, the CDR3 is TGTGCCAGCAGTTCCATCGGGACTAACTCCTACGAGCAGTACTTC. The rearrangement joins TRBV6-5 to TRBJ2-7, with 7 bases matching TRBD2. This CDR3 contains 15 residues. Germline-derived CDR1 and CDR2 are MNHEY and SVGAGI. V lost 4 bases, J lost 0 bases, and 6 bases stayed unmatched.

This clonotype has at least ten counts. This chain uses TRBV20-1 with TRBJ2-7, with 9 bases that match TRBD2. J was trimmed by 4 bases and V by 0 bases; bases with no gene match: 10. Germline assignment: CDR1 DFQATT and CDR2 SNEGSKA (reference sequence). CDR3 length: 16 residues. CDR3 loop: CSARDPGGRVRYEQYF. The CDR3 nucleotides are TGCAGTGCTAGAGACCCGGGCGGGAGGGTTAGGTACGAGCAGTACTTC.

This clonotype was observed many times. This chain joins TRBV27 and TRBJ1-1; TRBD1 matches 10 bases. V lost 0 bases and J lost 6; bases outside the gene matches: 4. The CDR3 length is 15 residues. Germline V gene data show CDR1 as MNHEY and CDR2 as SMNVEV (reference sequence). The chain's CDR3 is CASSLSTGGRSEAFF. CDR3 DNA: TGTGCCAGCAGTTTATCGACAGGGGGCAGGTCTGAAGCTTTCTTT.

For this clonotype: A much bigger clone sits one base away, suggesting this may be a read error. The chain employs TRBV30 and TRBJ1-4; D is unresolved. Per the germline V gene, CDR1 is GTSNPN and CDR2 is SVGIG (reference sequence). The CDR3 has 12 amino acids. The CDR3 loop reads CAWSARPEKLLF. The CDR3, as DNA: TGTGCCTGGAGTGCTCGCCCCGAAAAACTGCTTTTT.

This clonotype was seen ten or more times. The CDR3 spells CASSFLVAEGSIHNEQFF. As DNA, the CDR3 is TGTGCCAGCAGTTTTTTGGTAGCGGAGGGGAGCATCCACAATGAGCAGTTCTTC. The rearrangement uses TRBV27 and TRBJ2-1, with a tentative D call TRBD2 (6 bases). This CDR3 spans 18 amino acids. CDR1 is MNHEY and CDR2 is SMNVEV in the germline V gene (reference sequence). Trimming shortened V by 3 bases and J by 5 bases, and 23 bases separated the two germline ends.

The rearrangement joins TRBV28 to TRBJ2-7; TRBD1 might be the D (5 bases). The length of the CDR3 is 13 residues. In germline, CDR1 is MDHEN, CDR2 SYDVKM. The CDR3 DNA follows: TGTGCAGTGGGGCGCGACAACTCCTACGAGCAGTACTTC. It specifies CAVGRDNSYEQYF. Full variable domain (missing parts from reference TRBV28 and TRBJ2-7): DVKVTQSSRYLVKRTGEKVFLECVQDMDHENMFWYRQDPGLGLRLIYFSYDVKMKEKGDIPEGYSVSREKKERFSLILESASTNQTSMYLCAVGRDNSYEQYFGPGTRLTVT.

This clonotype turned up a few times. The CDR3 reads CASSIDRADTQYF. The DNA for the CDR3 is TGTGCCAGTAGTATAGATCGGGCAGATACGCAGTATTTT. The V gene is TRBV19, the J gene TRBJ2-3; D gene uncertain. CDR3 length: 13 residues. Trimming left V 0 bases short and J 4 bases short, with 5 bases between. Looked up from germline, CDR1 is LNHDA and CDR2 is SQIVND (reference sequence).

This clonotype was recorded many times. The chain has TRBV7-9 and TRBJ2-1; 9 positions match TRBD2. Germline-derived CDR1 and CDR2 are SEHNR and FQNEAQ (reference sequence). J lost 1 base, V lost 4 bases, and 5 bases had no gene match. The CDR3 runs 16 residues. CDR3 nucleotide sequence: TGTGCCAGCAGCTATCCGACTAGCGGTTCCTACAATGAGCAGTTCTTC. This encodes CASSYPTSGSYNEQFF.

There are many counts of this clonotype. The V gene is TRBV7-2, the J gene TRBJ2-1; a weak D match, TRBD2 (6 bases). The CDR3 has 14 residues. Germline lookup yields CDR1 SGHTA and CDR2 FQGNSA. Trimming took 9 bases from V and 4 from J, leaving 16 bases between them. CDR3 sequence (DNA): TGTGCCAGTTTTAGCCTGGAGGGATACAATGAGCAGTTCTTC. Translation: CASFSLEGYNEQFF.

This clonotype was detected only a few times. This chain joins TRBV5-4 and TRBJ2-7; D possibly corresponds to TRBD1 (5 bases). Germline V gene data show CDR1 as SGHNT and CDR2 as YYREEE (reference sequence). The CDR3 runs 15 residues. Trimming removed 0 bases at V and 3 bases at J, with 13 bases between. The DNA for the CDR3 is TGTGCCAGCAGCTTGGATGGCAGGGCAGACTACGAGCAGTACTTC. Its protein product is CASSLDGRADYEQYF. Using reference TRBV5-4 and TRBJ2-7 for the parts outside the CDR3, the full variable domain is ETGVTQSPTHLIKTRGQQVTLRCSSQSGHNTVSWYQQALGQGPQFIFQYYREEENGRGNFPPRFSGLQFPNYSSELNVNALELDDSALYLCASSLDGRADYEQYFGPGTRLTVT.

The CDR3 region is CASSQQSPTGNYGYTF. For the CDR3, the DNA is TGCGCCAGCAGCCAACAAAGCCCAACAGGAAACTATGGCTACACCTTC. This chain uses TRBV4-1 with TRBJ1-2; the D gene is possibly TRBD1 (5 bases). The CDR3 has 16 amino acids. V was shortened by 2 bases and J by 2 bases, with 15 bases between the two germline ends. Germline V gene data show CDR1 as MGHRA and CDR2 as YSYEKL.

Ten or more counts support this clonotype. The chain employs TRBV27 and TRBJ2-2; TRBD1 or TRBD2 may be the D gene (6 bases each). Germline V CDR1 and CDR2: MNHEY, SMNVEV (reference sequence). The CDR3 totals 13 residues. The V and J ends lost 8 bases and 6 bases respectively, with 13 bases between them. The CDR3 DNA sequence: TGTGCCAGCGTTTCGGGGGCGGCCGGGGAGCTGTTTTTT. This translates into CASVSGAAGELFF.

This clonotype has only one observation. A much larger clone differs by one base, so this may be a read error. Lacking the conserved final phenylalanine or tryptophan, this CDR3 likely reflects a read error. The chain joins TRBV28 to TRBJ2-2, with D perhaps TRBD2 (5 bases). Trimming stripped 5 bases from V and 1 base from J, with 14 bases between. The length of the CDR3 is 16 residues. CDR1 is MDHEN and CDR2 is SYDVKM in the germline V gene. The CDR3 protein is CASSNQTGWNTGELFS. The CDR3 nucleotides are TGTGCCAGCAGTAACCAAACGGGATGGAACACCGGGGAGCTGTTTTCT.

The sample holds many counts of this clonotype. The chain recombines TRBV30 with TRBJ1-2, with D hard to call. Germline V gene data show CDR1 as GTSNPN and CDR2 as SVGIG (reference sequence). This CDR3 has 15 amino acids. V was shortened by 1 base and J by 0 bases, with 12 bases between the two germline ends. The CDR3 loop is CAWSARQLANYGYTF. The CDR3 nucleotides read TGTGCCTGGAGTGCGCGGCAGTTGGCTAACTATGGCTACACCTTC.

Many counts were recorded for this clonotype. The rearrangement uses TRBV14 and TRBJ2-1; 14 positions agree with TRBD2. Germline-derived CDR1 and CDR2 are SGHDN and FVKESK. The CDR3 sequence is 15 residues long. Trimming at V came to 3 bases and at J to 7 bases, leaving 2 bases not matched to a gene. DNA for the CDR3: TGTGCCAGCAGCCAGACTAGCGGGAGGGTAAATGAGCAGTTCTTC. Protein product: CASSQTSGRVNEQFF.

This clonotype was counted at least ten times. V and J are TRBV7-8 and TRBJ1-5; D is possibly TRBD1 (6 bases). The CDR3 extends over 15 amino acids. V lost 2 bases, J lost 1 base, and 9 bases lay in between. Germline assignment: CDR1 SGHVS and CDR2 FQNEAQ. The CDR3 DNA follows: TGTGCCAGCAGCTTATCGGGGGCCAGCAATCAGCCCCAGCATTTT. Translation gives CASSLSGASNQPQHF.

This clonotype was seen ten or more times. The chain carries TRBV28 and TRBJ1-1, with a possible D match to TRBD1 (5 bases). The germline gives CDR1 MDHEN, CDR2 SYDVKM. Trimming stripped 6 bases from V and 4 bases from J, with 6 bases between. The CDR3 spans 11 residues. The CDR3 reads CASRTATEAFF. CDR3 bases: TGTGCCAGCAGGACAGCCACTGAAGCTTTCTTT.

With regard to this clonotype: A far larger clone is off by one base, so a read error is likely. V is TRBV20-1 and J is TRBJ2-1, with 10 bases fitting TRBD2. TRBJ2-3 matches the DNA end more closely, so the J call is doubtful. Looked up from germline, CDR1 is DFQATT and CDR2 is SNEGSKA (reference sequence). There are 16 residues in the CDR3. CDR3 DNA: TGCAGTGCTGGATTACCTAGCGGGAGCTTCACAGGTACGCAGTATTTT. Its translation is CSAGLPSGSFTGTQYF.

This clonotype was detected many times. The chain recombines TRBV2 with TRBJ1-5; D is ambiguous. Trimming stripped 4 bases from V and 0 bases from J, with 7 bases between. CDR3 size: 14 residues. The germline CDR1 and CDR2 sequences are SNHLY and FYNNEI. The CDR3 region is CASSAVYSNQPQHF. CDR3 coding DNA: TGTGCCAGCAGTGCTGTATATAGCAATCAGCCCCAGCATTTT.

With respect to this clonotype: It may be a read error: a sequence one base away is much more abundant. The chain employs TRBV7-9 and TRBJ1-1; D is perhaps TRBD1 (5 bases). Looked up from germline, CDR1 is SEHNR and CDR2 is FQNEAQ (reference sequence). The ends were cut back, 1 base at V and 1 base at J, with 10 bases in the middle. The CDR3 contains 15 residues. CDR3 sequence: CASSLGPRENTEAFF. CDR3 nucleotides: TGTGCCAGCAGCTTAGGTCCCAGGGAGAACACTGAAGCTTTCTTT.

In this sample, this clonotype turned up many times. This chain joins TRBV20-1 and TRBJ2-3; no reliable D call. V dropped 8 bases and J dropped 5 bases, with 14 bases sitting between them. Germline values: CDR1 DFQATT, CDR2 SNEGSKA (reference sequence). The CDR3 covers 12 residues. CDR3 coding DNA: TGCAGTCTCGCCGTAGAGGTAGATACGCAGTATTTT. Its protein is CSLAVEVDTQYF.